This is a list of T cell receptor beta chains from one sample in a study of human T cells and chemical hapten exposure. One entry per CDR3 protein, called by TCRdb with MiXCR from the RACE reads. The sample yields a few hundred thousand distinct CDR3 sequences, about 6% seen once. The sequencing used whole blood, collected in connection with sensitization to the hapten diphenylcyclopropenone (DPC). These TCRs come from a woman between 18 and 30 years old with alopecia areata. Some clones in this sample may be carry-over from other donors' samples. Each CDR3 is given with its conserved first and last residue. D genes are given only for firm matches. The size field is filled for only some rows; it gives once, few, many or a size class.

d_gene	v_gene	j_gene	abundance	CDR3aa	CDR3nt
-	TRBV29-1	TRBJ2-7	many	CSVERQGGQYF	TGCAGCGTTGAGCGGCAGGGAGGGCAGTACTTC
TRBD2	TRBV6-1	TRBJ2-3	few	CASRVTSGTTDTQYF	TGTGCCAGCAGGGTGACTAGCGGCACCACAGATACGCAGTATTTT
TRBD1	TRBV7-9	TRBJ1-2	many	CASSLAEQGARGYTF	TGTGCCAGCAGCTTAGCGGAACAGGGGGCAAGAGGCTACACCTTC
-	TRBV6-5	TRBJ1-5	few	CASSYGGRASNQPQHF	TGTGCCAGCAGTTACGGGGGCAGGGCTAGCAATCAGCCCCAGCATTTT
-	TRBV12-3/TRBV12-4	TRBJ1-5	-	CASSFTSGNQPQHF	TGTGCCAGCAGTTTTACATCGGGTAACCAGCCCCAGCATTTT
TRBD1	TRBV6-2/TRBV6-3	TRBJ1-1	-	CASSYDRAGTEAFF	TGTGCCAGCAGTTACGACAGGGCGGGCACTGAAGCTTTCTTT
-	TRBV6-5	TRBJ2-7	-	CASRPGPSYEQYF	TGTGCCAGCAGACCCGGACCCTCCTACGAGCAGTACTTC
-	TRBV5-4	TRBJ2-3	few	CASSLGAGSLDTQYF	TGTGCCAGCAGCTTGGGCGCAGGGTCCTTGGATACGCAGTATTTT
-	TRBV24-1	TRBJ2-1	many	CATSDGSEQFF	TGTGCCACCAGTGACGGGAGTGAGCAGTTCTTC
-	TRBV6-5	TRBJ1-4	-	CASSYSGVSATNEKLFF	TGTGCCAGCAGTTACTCGGGAGTGAGCGCCACTAATGAAAAACTGTTTTTT
-	TRBV5-6	TRBJ2-7	few	CASSFARKNYEQYF	TGTGCCAGCAGCTTCGCCAGAAAAAACTACGAGCAGTACTTC
TRBD2	TRBV6-6	TRBJ2-3	few	CASNSLAGGTDTQYF	TGTGCCAGCAATTCGCTAGCGGGGGGCACAGATACGCAGTATTTT
TRBD1	TRBV12-3/TRBV12-4	TRBJ1-4	many	CASSLTGVNEKLFF	TGTGCCAGCAGCTTGACAGGGGTTAATGAAAAACTGTTTTTT
TRBD2	TRBV6-6	TRBJ2-3	-	CASSYGQTSGGGDTQYF	TGTGCCAGCAGTTACGGACAGACTAGCGGGGGAGGAGATACGCAGTATTTT
-	TRBV7-3	TRBJ2-2	-	CASIVENTGELFF	TGTGCCAGCATCGTGGAGAACACCGGGGAGCTGTTTTTT
-	TRBV18	TRBJ2-7	-	CASSPPGGTTYEQYF	TGTGCCAGCTCACCCCCCGGGGGCACGACCTACGAGCAGTACTTC
TRBD2	TRBV2	TRBJ2-5	-	CASSGTGTSGETQYF	TGTGCCAGCAGCGGCACCGGGACTAGCGGAGAGACCCAGTACTTC
-	TRBV7-9	TRBJ2-4	-	CASSMDRRVAKNIQYF	TGTGCCAGCAGCATGGACAGGAGGGTAGCCAAAAACATTCAGTACTTC
TRBD1	TRBV5-1	TRBJ2-1	many	CASSLPPGGLGSYNEQFF	TGCGCCAGCAGCTTGCCTCCAGGGGGCCTTGGCTCCTACAATGAGCAGTTCTTC
-	TRBV3-1	TRBJ2-7	-	CASSQAGTPAYEQYF	TGTGCCAGCAGCCAGGCCGGGACTCCAGCCTACGAGCAGTACTTC
-	TRBV6-2/TRBV6-3	TRBJ1-1	many	CASSQWGVEAFF	TGTGCCAGCAGTCAGTGGGGGGTTGAAGCTTTCTTT
-	TRBV14	TRBJ2-3	medium-sized	CASSQFSQGGTDTQYF	TGTGCCAGCAGCCAATTTTCCCAGGGCGGCACAGATACGCAGTATTTT
TRBD1	TRBV20-1	TRBJ2-1	-	CSAETGVGQFF	TGCAGTGCCGAGACAGGGGTTGGGCAGTTCTTC
TRBD1	TRBV6-5	TRBJ2-7	many	CASTGTANYEQYF	TGTGCCAGCACCGGGACAGCCAACTACGAGCAGTACTTC
-	TRBV6-1	TRBJ2-5	few	CASSAIMRETQYF	TGTGCCAGCAGTGCCATAATGAGAGAGACCCAGTACTTC
-	TRBV12-5	TRBJ1-5	few	CASGLVGVRSGVQPQHF	TGTGCTAGTGGTTTGGTAGGTGTCCGGTCAGGGGTCCAGCCCCAGCATTTT
-	TRBV10-3	TRBJ1-1	few	CAISEMEGNTEAFF	TGTGCCATCAGTGAGATGGAGGGGAACACTGAAGCTTTCTTT
-	TRBV21-1	TRBJ1-5	-	CASSKNTNQPQHF	TGTGCCAGCAGCAAAAATACCAATCAGCCCCAGCATTTT
-	TRBV7-6	TRBJ2-6	-	CASSLVRVTGTGANVLTF	TGTGCCAGCAGCTTGGTTCGGGTCACAGGGACCGGGGCCAACGTCCTGACTTTC
TRBD1	TRBV18	TRBJ1-5	few	CASSPGTGGINQPQHF	TGTGCCAGCTCACCCGGGACAGGGGGTATCAATCAGCCCCAGCATTTT
-	TRBV18	TRBJ1-2	many	CASSPPGGGDGYTF	TGTGCCAGCTCTCCCCCCGGGGGGGGCGATGGCTACACCTTC
TRBD1	TRBV6-2/TRBV6-3	TRBJ2-4	-	CASRPDRRNIQYF	TGTGCCAGCAGACCGGACAGGAGAAACATTCAGTACTTC
-	TRBV21-1	TRBJ2-4	few	CASTRQDLAKNIQYF	TGTGCCAGCACCAGACAGGACCTAGCCAAAAACATTCAGTACTTC
-	TRBV27	TRBJ1-4	-	CASSSTFNEKLFF	TGTGCCAGCAGTTCAACCTTTAATGAAAAACTGTTTTTT
-	TRBV29-1	TRBJ1-2	many	CSVGSQGINYGYTF	TGCAGCGTTGGTTCGCAGGGGATTAACTATGGCTACACCTTC
TRBD1	TRBV29-1	TRBJ1-4	many	CSVDNAGQGVEKLFF	TGCAGCGTTGACAATGCTGGACAGGGGGTCGAAAAACTGTTTTTT
TRBD1	TRBV6-5	TRBJ1-6	few	CASRRGTAPRSPLHF	TGTGCCAGCAGACGCGGGACAGCGCCCCGGTCACCCCTCCACTTT
-	TRBV3-1	TRBJ1-2	-	CASSPPGTLRVSGYTF	TGTGCCAGCAGCCCTCCCGGGACCCTCAGAGTCAGTGGCTACACCTTC
-	TRBV20-1	TRBJ2-3	many	CSAKIGGGGTDTQYF	TGCAGTGCGAAAATAGGGGGAGGGGGCACAGATACGCAGTATTTT
-	TRBV12-3/TRBV12-4	TRBJ1-1	-	CASHYRNTEAFF	TGTGCCAGCCATTACAGGAACACTGAAGCTTTCTTT
-	TRBV5-1	TRBJ2-5	-	CASSLDAQQETQYF	TGCGCCAGCAGCCTGGACGCGCAGCAAGAGACCCAGTACTTC
-	TRBV3-1	TRBJ2-7	-	CASSQNPNRGNYEQYF	TGTGCCAGCAGCCAAAACCCAAATCGGGGCAACTACGAGCAGTACTTC
-	TRBV29-1	TRBJ2-7	-	CSAVQGKQYF	TGCAGCGCTGTCCAGGGGAAGCAGTACTTC
-	TRBV28	TRBJ1-3	-	CASSVPNGDTIYF	TGTGCCAGCAGTGTACCGAACGGAGACACCATATATTTT